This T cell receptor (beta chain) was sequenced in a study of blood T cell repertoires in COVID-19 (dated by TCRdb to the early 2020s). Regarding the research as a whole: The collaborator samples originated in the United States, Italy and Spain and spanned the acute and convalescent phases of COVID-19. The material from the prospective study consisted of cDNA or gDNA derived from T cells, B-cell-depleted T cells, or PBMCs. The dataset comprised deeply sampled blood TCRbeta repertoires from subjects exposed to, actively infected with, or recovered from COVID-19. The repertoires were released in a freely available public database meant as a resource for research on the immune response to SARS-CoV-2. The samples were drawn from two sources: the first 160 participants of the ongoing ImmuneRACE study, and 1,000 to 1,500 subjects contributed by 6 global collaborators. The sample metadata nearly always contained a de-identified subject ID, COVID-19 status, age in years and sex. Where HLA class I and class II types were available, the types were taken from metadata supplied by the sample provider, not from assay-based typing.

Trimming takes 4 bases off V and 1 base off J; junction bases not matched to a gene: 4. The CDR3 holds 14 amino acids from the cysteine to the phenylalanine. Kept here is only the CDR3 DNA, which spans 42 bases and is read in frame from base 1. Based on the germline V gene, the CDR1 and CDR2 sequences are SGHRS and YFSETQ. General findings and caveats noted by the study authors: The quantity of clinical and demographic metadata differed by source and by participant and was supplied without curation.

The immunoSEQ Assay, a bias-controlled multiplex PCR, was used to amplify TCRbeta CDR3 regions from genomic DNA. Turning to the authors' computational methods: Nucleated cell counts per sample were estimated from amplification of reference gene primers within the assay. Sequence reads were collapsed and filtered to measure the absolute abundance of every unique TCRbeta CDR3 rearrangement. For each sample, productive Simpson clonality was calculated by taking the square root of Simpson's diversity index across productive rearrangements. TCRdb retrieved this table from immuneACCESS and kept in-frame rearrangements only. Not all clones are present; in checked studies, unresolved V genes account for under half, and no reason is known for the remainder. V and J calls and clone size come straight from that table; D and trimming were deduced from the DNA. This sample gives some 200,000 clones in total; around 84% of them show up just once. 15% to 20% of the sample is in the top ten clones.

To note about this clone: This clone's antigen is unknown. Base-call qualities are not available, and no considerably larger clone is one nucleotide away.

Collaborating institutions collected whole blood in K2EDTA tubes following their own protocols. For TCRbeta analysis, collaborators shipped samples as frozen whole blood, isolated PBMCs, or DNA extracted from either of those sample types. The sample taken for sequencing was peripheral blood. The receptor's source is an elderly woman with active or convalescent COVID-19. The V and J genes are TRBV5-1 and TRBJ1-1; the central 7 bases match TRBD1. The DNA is TGCGCCAGCAGCCTTGGGACAGAGAACACTGAAGCTTTCTTT. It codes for CASSLGTENTEAFF.